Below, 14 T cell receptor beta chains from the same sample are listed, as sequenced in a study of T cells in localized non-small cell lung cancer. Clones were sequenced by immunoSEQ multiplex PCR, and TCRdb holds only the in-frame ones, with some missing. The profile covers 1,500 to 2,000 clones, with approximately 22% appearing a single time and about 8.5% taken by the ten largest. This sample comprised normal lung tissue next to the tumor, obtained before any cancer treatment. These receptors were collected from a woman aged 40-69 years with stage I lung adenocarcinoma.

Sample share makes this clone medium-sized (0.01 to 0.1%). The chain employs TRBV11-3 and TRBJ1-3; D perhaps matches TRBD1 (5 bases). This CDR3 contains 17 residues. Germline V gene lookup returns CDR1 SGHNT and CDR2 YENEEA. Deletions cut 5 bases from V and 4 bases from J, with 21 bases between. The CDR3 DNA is TGTGCCAGCAGCGGCCTCGGGACTCCTGAGCGGGGAAACACCATATATTTT. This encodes CASSGLGTPERGNTIYF.

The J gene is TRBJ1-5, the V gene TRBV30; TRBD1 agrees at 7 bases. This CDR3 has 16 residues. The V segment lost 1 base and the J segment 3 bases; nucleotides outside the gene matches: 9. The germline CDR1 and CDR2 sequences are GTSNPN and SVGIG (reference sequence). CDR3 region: CAWSEPGTDLNQPQHF. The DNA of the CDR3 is TGTGCCTGGAGTGAACCCGGGACAGATCTCAATCAGCCCCAGCATTTT.

Written as DNA, the CDR3 is TGTGCCATCAGACCGATGACTCCTCCCTACGAGCAGTACTTC. It translates to CAIRPMTPPYEQYF. V gene TRBV6-8 combines with J gene TRBJ2-7; D gene ambiguous. The germline V gene has CDR1 MNHGY and CDR2 SAAAGT. The CDR3 length is 14 residues. With 10 bases removed from V and 2 bases from J, the gap between germline ends came to 18 bases.

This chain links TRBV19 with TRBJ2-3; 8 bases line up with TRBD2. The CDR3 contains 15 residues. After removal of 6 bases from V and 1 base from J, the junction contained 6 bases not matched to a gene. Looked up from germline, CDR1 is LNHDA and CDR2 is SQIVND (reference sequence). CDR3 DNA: TGTGCCAGTAGGGTAGCGGGGTCGGGCACAGATACGCAGTATTTT. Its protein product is CASRVAGSGTDTQYF.

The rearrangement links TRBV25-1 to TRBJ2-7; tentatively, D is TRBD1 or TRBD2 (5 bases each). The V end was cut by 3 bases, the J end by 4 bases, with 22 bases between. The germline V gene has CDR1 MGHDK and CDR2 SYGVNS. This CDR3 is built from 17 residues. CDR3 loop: CASSDAPFEGTAYEQYF. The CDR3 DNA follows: TGTGCCAGCAGTGACGCCCCGTTTGAGGGGACGGCTTACGAGCAGTACTTC.

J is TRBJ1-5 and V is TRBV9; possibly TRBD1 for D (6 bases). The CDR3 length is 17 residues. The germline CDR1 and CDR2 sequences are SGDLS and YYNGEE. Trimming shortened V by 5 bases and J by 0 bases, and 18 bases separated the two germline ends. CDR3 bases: TGTGCCAGCAGTCTATCCCCGGGACAAACTAGCAATCAGCCCCAGCATTTT. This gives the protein CASSLSPGQTSNQPQHF.

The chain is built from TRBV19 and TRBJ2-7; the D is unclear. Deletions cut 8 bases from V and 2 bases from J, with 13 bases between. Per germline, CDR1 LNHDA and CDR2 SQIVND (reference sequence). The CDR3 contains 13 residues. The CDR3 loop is CASALDLTYEQYF. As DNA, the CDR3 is TGTGCCAGTGCCCTAGACCTAACCTACGAGCAGTACTTC.

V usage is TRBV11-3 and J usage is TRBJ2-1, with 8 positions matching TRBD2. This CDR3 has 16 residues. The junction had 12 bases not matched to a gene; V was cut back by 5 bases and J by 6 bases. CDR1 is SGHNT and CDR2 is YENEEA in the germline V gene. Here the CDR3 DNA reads TGTGCCAGCAGCCCCCCCCCAGCGGGGGATGGCAATGAGCAGTTCTTC. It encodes CASSPPPAGDGNEQFF.

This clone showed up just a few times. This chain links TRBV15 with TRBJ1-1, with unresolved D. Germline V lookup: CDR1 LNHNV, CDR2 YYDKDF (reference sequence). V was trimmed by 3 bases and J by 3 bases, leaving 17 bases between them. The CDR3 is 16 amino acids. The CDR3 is CATSSRQFVTYTEAFF. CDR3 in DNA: TGTGCCACCAGCAGCAGACAATTCGTGACTTACACTGAAGCTTTCTTT.

The CDR3 DNA reads as TGTGCCAGCAGTAATTCACAGGGGTTGGGTCAGCCCCAGCATTTT. Translating gives CASSNSQGLGQPQHF. The chain uses TRBV28 and TRBJ1-5, with 7 bases fitting TRBD1. The CDR3 is 15 amino acids. CDR1 MDHEN and CDR2 SYDVKM come from the germline V gene. V lost 5 bases to trimming and J lost 6 bases; unmatched junction nucleotides: 10.

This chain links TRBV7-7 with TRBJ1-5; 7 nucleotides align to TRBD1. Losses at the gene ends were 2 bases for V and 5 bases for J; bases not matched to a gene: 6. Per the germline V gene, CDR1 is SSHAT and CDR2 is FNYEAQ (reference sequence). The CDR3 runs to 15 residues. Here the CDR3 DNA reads TGTGCCAGCAGCTTAACGGGACAGAATGATCAGCCCCAGCATTTT. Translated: CASSLTGQNDQPQHF.

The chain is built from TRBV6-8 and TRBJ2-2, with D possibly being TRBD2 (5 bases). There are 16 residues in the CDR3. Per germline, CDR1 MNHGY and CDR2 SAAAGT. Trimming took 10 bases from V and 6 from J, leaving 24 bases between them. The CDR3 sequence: CAITTGVGQAPGELFF. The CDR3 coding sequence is TGTGCCATCACCACCGGGGTGGGTCAAGCCCCCGGGGAGCTGTTTTTT.

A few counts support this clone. For the CDR3, the DNA is TGTGCCAGTAGTATAAAAAGAGGTGGGGGTGGAGCCTACGAGCAGTACTTC. This gives the protein CASSIKRGGGGAYEQYF. This chain uses TRBV19 with TRBJ2-7; either TRBD1 or TRBD2 may fit D (5 bases each). V dropped 2 bases and J dropped 2 bases, with 19 bases sitting between them. The CDR3 totals 17 residues. CDR1 is LNHDA, CDR2 SQIVND, per germline (reference sequence).

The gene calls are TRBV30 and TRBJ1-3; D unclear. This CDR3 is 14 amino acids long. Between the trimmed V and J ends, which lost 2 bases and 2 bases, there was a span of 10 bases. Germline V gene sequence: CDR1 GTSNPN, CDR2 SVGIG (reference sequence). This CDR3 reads CAWSPKGTGNTIYF. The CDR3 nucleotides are TGTGCCTGGAGTCCAAAGGGAACTGGAAACACCATATATTTT.